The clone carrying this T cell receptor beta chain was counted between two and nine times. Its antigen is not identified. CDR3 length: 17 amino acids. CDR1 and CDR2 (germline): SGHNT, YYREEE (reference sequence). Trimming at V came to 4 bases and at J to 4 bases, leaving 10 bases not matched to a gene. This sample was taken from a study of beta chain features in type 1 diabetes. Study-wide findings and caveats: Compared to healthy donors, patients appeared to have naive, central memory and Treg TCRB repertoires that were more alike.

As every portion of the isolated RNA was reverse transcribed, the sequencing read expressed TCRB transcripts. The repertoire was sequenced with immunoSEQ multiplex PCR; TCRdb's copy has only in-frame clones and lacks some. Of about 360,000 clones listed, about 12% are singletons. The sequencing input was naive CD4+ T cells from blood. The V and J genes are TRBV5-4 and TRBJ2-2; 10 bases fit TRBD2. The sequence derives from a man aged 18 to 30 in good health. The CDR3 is CASSPEASGSTTGELFF. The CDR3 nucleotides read TGTGCCAGCAGCCCCGAGGCTAGCGGGAGTACCACCGGGGAGCTGTTTTTT.